The clone carrying this TCR beta chain was recorded a few times. What it recognizes is unknown. The entry originates in a study of response to subunit inactivated influenza vaccine. Study outcomes and limitations: It was suggested by the authors that few new T cells are recruited by each seasonal influenza vaccination.

Trimming removed 8 bases at V and 7 bases at J, with 15 bases between. The CDR3 loop spans 13 amino acids. Germline loops: CDR1 SGHVS, CDR2 FQNEAQ. TCRdb analysed the RT-PCR reads with MiXCR anew, one entry per CDR3 protein. The table lists around 750,000 distinct CDR3 sequences, 21% of them singletons. The source is a middle-aged man who received an inactivated influenza vaccine. The sequencing here drew on PBMCs from blood, taken roughly 5 days after vaccination. This rearrangement joins TRBV7-8 to TRBJ2-1; D is unresolved. The CDR3 region has the DNA TGTGCCAGCCTGGAAGGACCTCTAAATGAGCAGTTCTTC. Protein sequence: CASLEGPLNEQFF.